The present TCR beta chain was sequenced within a study of shared clonotypes between healthy human individuals. Whole-study results and caveats: A handful of donors held about 5.1% of naive CD4 clonotypes in common. Limited genetic and exposure-history diversity came from having few donors. Expectations were that clonotype sharing among donors would be affected by sequencing depth.

The V end was cut by 3 bases, the J end by 0 bases, with 10 bases between. Germline lookup yields CDR1 SGDLS and CDR2 YYNGEE. The CDR3 runs to 14 residues. Libraries were prepared by immunoSEQ multiplex PCR; TCRdb keeps only in-frame clonotypes and omits some of them. The sample yields about 2.3 million clones, 92% seen once. Donors were healthy HIV-negative adults without recent acute infections or vaccinations. Comments on this clone: Antigen unknown.

The V and J genes are TRBV9 and TRBJ2-7; D perhaps matches TRBD1 (6 bases). Sequences were obtained from naive CD4+ T cells from PBMCs. The subset: CD45RA+ positively selected. The clonotype originates from a man between 18 and 35 years old in good health. Some clones in this sample may be carry-over from other donors' samples. This CDR3 is CASSALQGSYEQYF. The CDR3 bases are TGTGCCAGCAGCGCTCTACAGGGCTCCTACGAGCAGTACTTC.